This T cell receptor (beta chain) was retrieved from a study of spatial heterogeneity in lung cancer. Study-wide findings and caveats: Tumor mutation count correlated with how many alpha and beta TCRs expanded intratumorally. Tumor T-cell coverage was an estimated 7% or so for alpha and 13% for beta chains.

This clonotype was recorded many times. What it recognizes is unknown. Here the CDR3 omits its conserved ending phenylalanine or tryptophan, so a read error is the likely source. The limits of the CDR3 on the DNA are not certain, so only TCRdb's listed CDR3 is given. Time point indicated: sample taken at primary tumor resection. No cells were sorted before sequencing. The whole RNA sequenced was extracted from tumor, nontumor lung or frozen PBMC. Termini included, the CDR3 measures 12 amino acids. TCRdb reprocessed the 5' RACE reads with MiXCR, giving one entry per CDR3 protein. The sample has roughly 10,000 distinct CDR3 sequences; roughly 12% are singletons.

Sequenced material: lung tumor tissue, taken at surgery. The receptor was isolated from a female donor with early-stage non-small cell lung cancer. The chain has TRBV3-2 and TRBJ2-7; whether TRBD1, the table's D call, matches the DNA was not checked. TRBV3-2 is an annotated pseudogene. CDR3 protein: CASSQERSGDRN.